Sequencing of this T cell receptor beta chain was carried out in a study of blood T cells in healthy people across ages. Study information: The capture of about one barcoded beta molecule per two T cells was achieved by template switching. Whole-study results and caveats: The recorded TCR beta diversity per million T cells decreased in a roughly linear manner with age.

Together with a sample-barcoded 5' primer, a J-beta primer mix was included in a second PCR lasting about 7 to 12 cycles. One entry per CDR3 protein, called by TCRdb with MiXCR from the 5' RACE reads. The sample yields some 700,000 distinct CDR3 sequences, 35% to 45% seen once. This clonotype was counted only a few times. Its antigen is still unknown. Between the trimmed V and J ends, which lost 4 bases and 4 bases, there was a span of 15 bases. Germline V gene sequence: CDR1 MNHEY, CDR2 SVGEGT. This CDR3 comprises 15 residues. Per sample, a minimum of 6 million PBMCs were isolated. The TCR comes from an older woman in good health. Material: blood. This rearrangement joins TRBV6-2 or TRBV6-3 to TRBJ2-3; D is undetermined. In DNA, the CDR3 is TGTGCCAGCAGTTTCCTCCTCGAGGCTGCAGATACGCAGTATTTT. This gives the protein CASSFLLEAADTQYF.